One T cell receptor beta chain is described in this entry. The target antigen is unknown. The source of the sample is a study of STAT5B mutations in CD4+ large granular lymphocyte leukemia. Study summary: Healthy donors showed HLA-associated enrichment of the CDR3 'QG' motif.

Buffy coats from healthy blood donors served as controls. Repertoires were generated with immunoSEQ multiplex PCR, while TCRdb's copy carries only in-frame clones and drops some. The table records some 41,000 clones, around 85% of them present only once. General study findings and limits: Main leukemic clonotypes were patient-specific, but roughly 23% appeared at low frequency elsewhere.

With 4 bases removed from V and 4 bases from J, the gap between germline ends came to 8 bases. The CDR3 is 13 residues long. CDR1 SNHLY and CDR2 FYNNEI come from the germline V gene. The source of this sequence is a human donor in good health. The sample comprised CD4+ T cells from blood buffy coats. The chain couples TRBV2 to TRBJ1-5; D might be TRBD1 (6 bases). CDR3 protein: CASSAQGNQPQHF. The CDR3 nucleotides are TGTGCCAGCAGTGCGCAGGGGAATCAGCCCCAGCATTTT.